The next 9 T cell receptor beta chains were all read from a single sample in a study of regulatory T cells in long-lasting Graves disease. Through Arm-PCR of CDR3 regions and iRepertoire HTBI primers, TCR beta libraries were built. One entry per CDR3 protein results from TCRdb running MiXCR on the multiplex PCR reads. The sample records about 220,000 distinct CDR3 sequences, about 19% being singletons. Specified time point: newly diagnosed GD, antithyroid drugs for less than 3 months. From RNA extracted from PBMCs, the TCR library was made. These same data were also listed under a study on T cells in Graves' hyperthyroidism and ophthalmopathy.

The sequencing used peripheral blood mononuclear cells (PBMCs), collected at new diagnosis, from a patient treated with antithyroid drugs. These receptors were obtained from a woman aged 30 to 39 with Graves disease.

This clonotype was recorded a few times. CDR3 sequence: CASSIGSSGGAIGELFF. The CDR3 bases are TGTGCCAGTAGTATAGGGTCTAGCGGGGGGGCCATCGGGGAGCTGTTTTTT. The gene calls are TRBV19 and TRBJ2-2, with 12 bases lining up with TRBD2. The germline gives CDR1 LNHDA, CDR2 SQIVND (reference sequence). The CDR3 totals 17 residues. The V segment lost 1 base and the J segment 7 bases; nucleotides outside the gene matches: 7.

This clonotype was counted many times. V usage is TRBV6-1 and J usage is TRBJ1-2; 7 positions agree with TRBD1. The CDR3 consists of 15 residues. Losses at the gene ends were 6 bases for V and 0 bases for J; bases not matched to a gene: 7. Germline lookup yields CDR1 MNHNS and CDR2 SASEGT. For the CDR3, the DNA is TGTGCCAGCAGCCTACAGGGGACGGCTAACTATGGCTACACCTTC. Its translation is CASSLQGTANYGYTF.

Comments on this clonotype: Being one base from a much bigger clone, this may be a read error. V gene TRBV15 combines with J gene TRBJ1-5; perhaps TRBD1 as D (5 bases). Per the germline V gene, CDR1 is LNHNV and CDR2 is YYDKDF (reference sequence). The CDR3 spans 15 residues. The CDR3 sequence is CATSTWGDSNQPQRF. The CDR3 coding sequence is TGTGCCACCAGCACTTGGGGGGATAGCAATCAGCCCCAGCGTTTT.

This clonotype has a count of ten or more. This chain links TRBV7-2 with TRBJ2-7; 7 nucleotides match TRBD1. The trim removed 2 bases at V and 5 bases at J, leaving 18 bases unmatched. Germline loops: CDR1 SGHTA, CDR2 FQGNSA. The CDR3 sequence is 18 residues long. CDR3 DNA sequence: TGTGCCAGCAGCTTAACGCCCGGATCGACAGGGACATTTCACGAGCAGTACTTC. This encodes CASSLTPGSTGTFHEQYF. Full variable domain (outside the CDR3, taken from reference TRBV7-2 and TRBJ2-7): GAGVSQSPSNKVTEKGKDVELRCDPISGHTALYWYRQSLGQGLEFLIYFQGNSAPDKSGLPSDRFSAERTGGSVSTLTIQRTQQEDSAVYLCASSLTPGSTGTFHEQYFGPGTRLTVT.

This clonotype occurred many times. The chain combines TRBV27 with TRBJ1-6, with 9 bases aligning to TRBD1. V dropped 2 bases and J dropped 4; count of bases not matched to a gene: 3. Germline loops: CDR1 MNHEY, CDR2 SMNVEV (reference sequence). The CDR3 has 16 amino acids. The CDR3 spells CASSLIGTGYNSPLHF. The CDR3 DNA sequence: TGTGCCAGCAGTTTAATCGGGACAGGGTATAATTCACCCCTCCACTTT.

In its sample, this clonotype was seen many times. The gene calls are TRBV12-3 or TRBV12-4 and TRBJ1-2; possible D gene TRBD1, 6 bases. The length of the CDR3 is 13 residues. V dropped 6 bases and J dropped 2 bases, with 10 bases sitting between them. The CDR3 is CASRQQGNYGYTF. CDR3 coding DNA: TGTGCCAGCAGACAACAGGGCAACTATGGCTACACCTTC.

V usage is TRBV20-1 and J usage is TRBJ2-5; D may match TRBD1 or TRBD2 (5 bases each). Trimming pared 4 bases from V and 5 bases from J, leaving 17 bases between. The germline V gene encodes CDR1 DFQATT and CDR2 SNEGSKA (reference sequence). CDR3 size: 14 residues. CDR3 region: CSAKLWGSGETQYF. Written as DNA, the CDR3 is TGCAGTGCTAAACTGTGGGGGTCCGGGGAGACCCAGTACTTC.

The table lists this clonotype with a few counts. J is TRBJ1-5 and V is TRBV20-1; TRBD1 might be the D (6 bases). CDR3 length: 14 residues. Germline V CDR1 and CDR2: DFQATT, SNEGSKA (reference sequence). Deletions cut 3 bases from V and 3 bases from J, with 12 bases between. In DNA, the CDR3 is TGCAGTGCTAGCGTTGGACAGAACAATCAGCCCCAGCATTTT. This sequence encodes CSASVGQNNQPQHF.

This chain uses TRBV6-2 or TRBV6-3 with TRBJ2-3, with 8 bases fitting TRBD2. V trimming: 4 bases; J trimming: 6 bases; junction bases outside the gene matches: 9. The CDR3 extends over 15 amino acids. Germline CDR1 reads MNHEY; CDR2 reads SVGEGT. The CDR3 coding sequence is TGTGCCAGCAGTTTACGGGGGGGGGTCATGGATACGCAGTATTTT. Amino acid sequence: CASSLRGGVMDTQYF.